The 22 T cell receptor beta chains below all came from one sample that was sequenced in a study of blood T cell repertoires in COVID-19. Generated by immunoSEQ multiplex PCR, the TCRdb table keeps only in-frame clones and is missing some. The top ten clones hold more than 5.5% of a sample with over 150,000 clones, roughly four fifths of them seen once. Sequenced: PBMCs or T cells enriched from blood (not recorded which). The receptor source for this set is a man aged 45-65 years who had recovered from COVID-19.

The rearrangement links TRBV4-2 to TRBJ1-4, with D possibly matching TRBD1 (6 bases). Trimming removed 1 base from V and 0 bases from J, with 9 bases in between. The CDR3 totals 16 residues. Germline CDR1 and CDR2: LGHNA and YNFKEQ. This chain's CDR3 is CASSQAGVATNEKLFF. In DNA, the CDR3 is TGTGCCAGCAGCCAAGCAGGGGTTGCAACTAATGAAAAACTGTTTTTT.

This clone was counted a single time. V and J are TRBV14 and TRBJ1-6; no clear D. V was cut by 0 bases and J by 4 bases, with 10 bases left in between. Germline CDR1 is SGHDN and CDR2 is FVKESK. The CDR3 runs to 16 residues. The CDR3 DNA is TGTGCCAGCAGCCAAGATCTGGGCCGATATAATTCACCCCTCCACTTT. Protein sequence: CASSQDLGRYNSPLHF.

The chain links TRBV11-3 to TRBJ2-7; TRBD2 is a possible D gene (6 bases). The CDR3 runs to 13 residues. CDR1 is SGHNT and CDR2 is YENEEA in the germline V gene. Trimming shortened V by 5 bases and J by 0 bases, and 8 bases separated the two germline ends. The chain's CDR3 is CASSRDFSYEQYF. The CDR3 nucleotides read TGTGCCAGCAGCCGGGACTTCTCCTACGAGCAGTACTTC.

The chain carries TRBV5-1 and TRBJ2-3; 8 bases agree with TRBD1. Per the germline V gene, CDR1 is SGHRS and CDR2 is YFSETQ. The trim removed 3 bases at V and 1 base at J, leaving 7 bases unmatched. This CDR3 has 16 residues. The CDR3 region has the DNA TGCGCCAGCAGCTCCAGTCCGGGACAGGGCACAGATACGCAGTATTTT. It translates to CASSSSPGQGTDTQYF.

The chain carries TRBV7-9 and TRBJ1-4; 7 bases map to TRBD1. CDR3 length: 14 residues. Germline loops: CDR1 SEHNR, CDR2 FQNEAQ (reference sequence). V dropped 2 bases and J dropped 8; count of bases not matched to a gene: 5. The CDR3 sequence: CASSLKGAGEKLFF. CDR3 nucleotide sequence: TGTGCCAGCAGCTTAAAGGGGGCAGGGGAAAAACTGTTTTTT.

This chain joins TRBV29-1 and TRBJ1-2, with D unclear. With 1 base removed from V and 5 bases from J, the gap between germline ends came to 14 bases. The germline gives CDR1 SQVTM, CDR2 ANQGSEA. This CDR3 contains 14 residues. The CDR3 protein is CSVEGGSTLYGYTF. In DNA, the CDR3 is TGCAGCGTTGAAGGTGGCAGTACCCTTTATGGCTACACCTTC.

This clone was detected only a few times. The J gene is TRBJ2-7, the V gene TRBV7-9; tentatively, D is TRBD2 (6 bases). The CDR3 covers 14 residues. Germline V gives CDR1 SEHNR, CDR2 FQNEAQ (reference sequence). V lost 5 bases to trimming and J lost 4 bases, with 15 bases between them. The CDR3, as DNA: TGTGCCAGCAGCCCTTGGACTACAGTATACGAGCAGTACTTC. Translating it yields CASSPWTTVYEQYF.

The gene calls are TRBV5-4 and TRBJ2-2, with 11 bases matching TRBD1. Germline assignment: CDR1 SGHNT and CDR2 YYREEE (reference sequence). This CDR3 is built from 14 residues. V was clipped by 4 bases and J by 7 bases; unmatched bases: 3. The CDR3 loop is CASSRDRGNGELFF. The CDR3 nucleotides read TGTGCCAGCAGCAGGGACAGGGGGAACGGGGAGCTGTTTTTT.

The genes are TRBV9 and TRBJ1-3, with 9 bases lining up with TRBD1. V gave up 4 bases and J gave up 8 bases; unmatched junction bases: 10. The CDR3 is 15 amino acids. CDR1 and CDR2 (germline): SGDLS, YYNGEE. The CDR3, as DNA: TGTGCCAGCAGCCAAGAACCACAGGGGGCCTACACCATATATTTT. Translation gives CASSQEPQGAYTIYF.

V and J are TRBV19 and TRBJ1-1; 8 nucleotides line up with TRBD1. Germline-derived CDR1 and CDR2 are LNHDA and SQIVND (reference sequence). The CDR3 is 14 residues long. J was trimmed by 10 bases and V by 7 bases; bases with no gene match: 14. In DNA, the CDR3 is TGTGCCAGTATCATCCTCGGACAGGGCGGGGTAGCTTTCTTT. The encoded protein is CASIILGQGGVAFF.

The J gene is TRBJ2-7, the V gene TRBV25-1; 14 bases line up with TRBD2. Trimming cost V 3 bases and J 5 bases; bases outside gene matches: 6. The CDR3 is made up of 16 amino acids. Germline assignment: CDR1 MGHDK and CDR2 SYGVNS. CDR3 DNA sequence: TGTGCCAGCAGTGACCGACTAGCGGGGGGGCTAAACGAGCAGTACTTC. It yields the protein CASSDRLAGGLNEQYF.

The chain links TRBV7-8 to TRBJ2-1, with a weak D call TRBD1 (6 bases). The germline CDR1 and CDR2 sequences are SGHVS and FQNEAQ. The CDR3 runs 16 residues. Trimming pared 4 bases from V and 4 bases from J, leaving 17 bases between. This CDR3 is CASSSYGKGVYNEQFF. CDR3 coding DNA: TGTGCCAGCAGCTCATACGGGAAGGGGGTTTACAATGAGCAGTTCTTC.

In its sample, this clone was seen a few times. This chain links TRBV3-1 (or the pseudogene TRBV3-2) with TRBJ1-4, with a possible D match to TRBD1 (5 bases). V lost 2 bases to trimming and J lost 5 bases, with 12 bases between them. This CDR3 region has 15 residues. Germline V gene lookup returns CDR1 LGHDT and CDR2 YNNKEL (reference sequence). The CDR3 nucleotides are TGTGCCAGCAGCCAACTTCTGCGGGGGAATGAAAAACTGTTTTTT. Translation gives CASSQLLRGNEKLFF.

CDR3 protein: CASSLAGGGVSQPQHF. CDR3 in DNA: TGTGCCAGCAGCTTAGCGGGCGGGGGCGTGAGTCAGCCCCAGCATTTT. This sequence joins TRBV7-2 and TRBJ1-5; a weak D match, TRBD1 (6 bases). The CDR3 runs to 16 residues. Germline V gene sequence: CDR1 SGHTA, CDR2 FQGNSA. V lost 0 bases and J lost 6, with 15 bases in between.

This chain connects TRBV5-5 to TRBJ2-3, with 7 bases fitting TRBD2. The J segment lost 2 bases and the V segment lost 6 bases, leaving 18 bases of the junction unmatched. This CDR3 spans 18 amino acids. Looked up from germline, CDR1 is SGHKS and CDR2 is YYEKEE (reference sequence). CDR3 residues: CASTKKMWEGGLTDTQYF. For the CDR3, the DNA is TGTGCCAGCACCAAGAAAATGTGGGAGGGAGGCCTCACAGATACGCAGTATTTT.

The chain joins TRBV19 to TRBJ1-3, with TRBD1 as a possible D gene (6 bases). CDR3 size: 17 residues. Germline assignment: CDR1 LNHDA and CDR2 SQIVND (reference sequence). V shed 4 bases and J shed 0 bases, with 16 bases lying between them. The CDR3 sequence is CASSKQTGYGSGNTIYF. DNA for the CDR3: TGTGCCAGTAGTAAGCAGACAGGTTACGGCTCTGGAAACACCATATATTTT.

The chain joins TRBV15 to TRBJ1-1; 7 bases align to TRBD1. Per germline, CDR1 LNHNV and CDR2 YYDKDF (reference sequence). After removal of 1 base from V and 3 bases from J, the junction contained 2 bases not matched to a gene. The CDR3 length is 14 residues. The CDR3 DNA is TGTGCCACCAGCAGAGCGACAGGGTACACTGAAGCTTTCTTT. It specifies CATSRATGYTEAFF. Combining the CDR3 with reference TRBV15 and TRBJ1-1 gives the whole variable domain DAMVIQNPRYQVTQFGKPVTLSCSQTLNHNVMYWYQQKSSQAPKLLFHYYDKDFNNEADTPDNFQSRRPNTSFCFLDIRSPGLGDTAMYLCATSRATGYTEAFFGQGTRLTVV.

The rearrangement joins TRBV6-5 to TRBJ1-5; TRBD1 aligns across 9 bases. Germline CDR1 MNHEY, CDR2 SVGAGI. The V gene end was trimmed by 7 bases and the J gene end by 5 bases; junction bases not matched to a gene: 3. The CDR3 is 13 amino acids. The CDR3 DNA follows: TGTGCCAGCAAACGACAGGGGGATCAGCCCCAGCATTTT. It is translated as CASKRQGDQPQHF.

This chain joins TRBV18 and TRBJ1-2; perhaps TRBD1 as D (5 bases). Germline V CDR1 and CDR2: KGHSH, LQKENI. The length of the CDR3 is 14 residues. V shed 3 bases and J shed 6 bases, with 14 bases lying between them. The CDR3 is CASSPGQGFNGYTF. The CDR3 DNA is TGTGCCAGCTCACCCGGGCAGGGCTTCAATGGCTACACCTTC.

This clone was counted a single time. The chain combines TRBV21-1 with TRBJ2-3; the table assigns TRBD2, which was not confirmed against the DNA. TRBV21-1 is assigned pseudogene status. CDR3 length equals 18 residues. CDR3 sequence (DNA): TGTGCCAGCAGCAAAGTCAATAGCGGGGGGGGTAGAACAGATACGCAGTATTTT. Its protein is CASSKVNSGGGRTDTQYF.

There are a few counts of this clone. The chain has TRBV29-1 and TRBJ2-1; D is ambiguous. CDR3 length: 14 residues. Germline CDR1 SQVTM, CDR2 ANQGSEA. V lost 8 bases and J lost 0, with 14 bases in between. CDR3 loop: CSSVGGASYNEQFF. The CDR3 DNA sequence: TGCAGCTCAGTAGGTGGAGCCTCCTACAATGAGCAGTTCTTC.

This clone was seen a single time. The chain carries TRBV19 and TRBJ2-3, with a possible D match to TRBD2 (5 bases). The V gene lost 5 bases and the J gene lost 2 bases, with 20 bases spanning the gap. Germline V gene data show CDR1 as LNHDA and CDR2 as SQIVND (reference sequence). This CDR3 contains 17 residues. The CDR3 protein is CASSAFRALLDTDTQYF. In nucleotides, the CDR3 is TGTGCCAGTAGTGCGTTCCGGGCCTTACTAGACACAGATACGCAGTATTTT. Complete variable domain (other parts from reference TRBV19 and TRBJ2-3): DGGITQSPKYLFRKEGQNVTLSCEQNLNHDAMYWYRQDPGQGLRLIYYSQIVNDFQKGDIAEGYSVSREKKESFPLTVTSAQKNPTAFYLCASSAFRALLDTDTQYFGPGTRLTVL.